Below are 32 T cell receptor beta chains sequenced from a single sample in a study of blood T cell repertoires in COVID-19. Method: immunoSEQ multiplex PCR; TCRdb's copy keeps in-frame clones and lacks some. The sample carries approximately 130,000 clones, 70% to 90% recorded once. Specimen: PBMCs or T cells enriched from blood (not recorded which). The receptors derive from a woman between 50 and 59 years old who had recovered from COVID-19.

The chain carries TRBV2 and TRBJ2-5, with D tentatively TRBD1 (6 bases). V lost 8 bases to trimming and J lost 2 bases, with 12 bases between them. The CDR3 totals 13 residues. Germline lookup yields CDR1 SNHLY and CDR2 FYNNEI. CDR3 protein: CASHIQGQETQYF. DNA for the CDR3: TGTGCCAGCCATATACAGGGACAAGAGACCCAGTACTTC.

The chain couples TRBV4-2 to TRBJ2-1; perhaps TRBD2 as D (7 bases). There are 17 residues in the CDR3. In germline, CDR1 is LGHNA, CDR2 YNFKEQ. Trimming left V 0 bases short and J 2 bases short, with 14 bases between. This chain's CDR3 is CASSQDPRGATYNEQFF. The CDR3 coding sequence is TGTGCCAGCAGCCAAGATCCCCGGGGGGCCACCTACAATGAGCAGTTCTTC.

The chain couples TRBV12-3 or TRBV12-4 to TRBJ1-1, with D hard to call. The CDR3 has 13 residues. The V and J ends lost 4 bases and 11 bases respectively, with 17 bases between them. This CDR3 is CASSYSSGGRAFF. The CDR3 DNA reads as TGTGCCAGCAGTTACTCCTCGGGAGGTCGGGCTTTCTTT.

This clone occurred once. The chain employs TRBV7-2 and TRBJ1-2; 9 bases are shared with TRBD1. J gave up 7 bases and V 5 bases, and 8 bases lay outside the gene matches. The germline V gene has CDR1 SGHTA and CDR2 FQGNSA. CDR3 length: 14 amino acids. Written as DNA, the CDR3 is TGTGCCAGCAGCCCTAGGACAGGGGAGGGTGGCTACACCTTC. It is translated as CASSPRTGEGGYTF.

This clone has only one observation. V gene TRBV6-5 combines with J gene TRBJ1-4; TRBD1 is a possible D gene (6 bases). The V end was cut by 6 bases, the J end by 4 bases, with 12 bases between. Germline-derived CDR1 and CDR2 are MNHEY and SVGAGI. CDR3 length: 14 amino acids. CDR3 loop: CASSLEQGNEKLFF. CDR3 coding DNA: TGTGCCAGCAGCCTAGAACAGGGTAATGAAAAACTGTTTTTT.

This clone has more than one count but fewer than ten. The chain is built from TRBV5-4 and TRBJ2-7; TRBD1 aligns across 8 bases. CDR3 length equals 15 residues. With V trimmed by 2 bases and J by 2 bases, 6 bases remained unmatched. CDR1 SGHNT and CDR2 YYREEE come from the germline V gene (reference sequence). This CDR3 is CASSFGRTGPYEQYF. DNA of the CDR3: TGTGCCAGCAGCTTTGGTCGGACAGGGCCCTACGAGCAGTACTTC.

The chain links TRBV2 to TRBJ2-1; the match to TRBD2 covers 8 bases. Germline lookup yields CDR1 SNHLY and CDR2 FYNNEI. The junction had 14 bases not matched to a gene; V was cut back by 5 bases and J by 2 bases. This CDR3 is 18 amino acids long. The CDR3 loop is CASSTPGLDPSTYNEQFF. In nucleotides, the CDR3 is TGTGCCAGCAGTACGCCGGGACTAGACCCTTCCACCTACAATGAGCAGTTCTTC.

CDR3: CASSIMIGPNEKLFF. The CDR3 DNA reads TGTGCCAGTAGTATTATGATCGGTCCTAATGAAAAACTGTTTTTT. The chain is built from TRBV19 and TRBJ1-4; D not certain. V gave up 3 bases and J gave up 3 bases, with 11 bases separating them. This CDR3 is built from 15 residues. CDR1 is LNHDA and CDR2 is SQIVND in the germline V gene (reference sequence).

The V gene is TRBV19, the J gene TRBJ1-5; TRBD1 matches 9 bases. Trimming took 7 bases from V and 6 from J; bases not matched to a gene: 7. The CDR3 consists of 14 residues. The germline V gene encodes CDR1 LNHDA and CDR2 SQIVND (reference sequence). The CDR3 sequence is CASKNRQGVQPQHF. Written as DNA, the CDR3 is TGTGCCAGTAAAAACCGACAGGGGGTTCAGCCCCAGCATTTT.

The J gene is TRBJ2-1, the V gene TRBV9; 12 bases match TRBD2. The CDR3 length is 17 residues. Germline V gene data show CDR1 as SGDLS and CDR2 as YYNGEE. Losses at the gene ends were 4 bases for V and 0 bases for J; bases not matched to a gene: 5. CDR3 nucleotide sequence: TGTGCCAGCAGCACTAGCGGGGGGAAGAGCTCCTACAATGAGCAGTTCTTC. This sequence encodes CASSTSGGKSSYNEQFF.

The J gene is TRBJ1-2, the V gene TRBV19; possibly TRBD1 for D (5 bases). This CDR3 is built from 15 residues. Trimming left V 5 bases short and J 7 bases short, with 20 bases between. Germline lookup yields CDR1 LNHDA and CDR2 SQIVND (reference sequence). In DNA form, the CDR3 reads TGTGCCAGTAGTGCCCCCTACCGGCAGGGAGGTGGCTACACCTTC. Its translation: CASSAPYRQGGGYTF.

The chain carries TRBV29-1 and TRBJ2-2; possible D gene TRBD1, 5 bases. V was pared by 6 bases and J by 3 bases, with 5 bases between. The CDR3 is made up of 11 amino acids. The germline gives CDR1 SQVTM, CDR2 ANQGSEA. As DNA, the CDR3 is TGCAGCGTACAGGACACCGGGGAGCTGTTTTTT. The encoded protein is CSVQDTGELFF.

J is TRBJ2-7 and V is TRBV6-6, with 9 bases fitting TRBD2. V gave up 6 bases and J gave up 5 bases; unmatched junction bases: 11. The CDR3 has 15 residues. CDR1 is MNHNY and CDR2 is SVGAGI in the germline V gene (reference sequence). The DNA of the CDR3 is TGTGCCAGCAGCCCACCCGGGACTAGCTTAAACGAGCAGTACTTC. Residues: CASSPPGTSLNEQYF.

The rearrangement joins TRBV5-1 to TRBJ2-3; TRBD2 matches 8 bases. V lost 5 bases to trimming and J lost 0 bases; unmatched junction nucleotides: 2. This CDR3 is built from 14 residues. Germline lookup yields CDR1 SGHRS and CDR2 YFSETQ. The CDR3: CASRVAGSTDTQYF. In nucleotides, the CDR3 is TGCGCCAGCAGGGTAGCGGGGAGCACAGATACGCAGTATTTT.

The genes are TRBV20-1 and TRBJ1-1; maybe TRBD1 (6 bases). This CDR3 contains 11 residues. The V and J ends lost 6 bases and 8 bases respectively, with 13 bases between them. The germline V gene encodes CDR1 DFQATT and CDR2 SNEGSKA (reference sequence). This chain's CDR3 is CSAPRGAEAFF. The CDR3 coding sequence is TGCAGTGCGCCTCGGGGGGCCGAAGCTTTCTTT.

The chain joins TRBV5-4 to TRBJ2-5, with D possibly TRBD1 on 6 matching bases. Trimming left V 1 base short and J 3 bases short, with 10 bases between. The CDR3 covers 14 residues. Germline V lookup: CDR1 SGHNT, CDR2 YYREEE (reference sequence). CDR3 residues: CASSLLGGEETQYF. The CDR3 nucleotides are TGTGCCAGCAGCTTGCTAGGGGGAGAAGAGACCCAGTACTTC. The full variable domain, in which reference TRBV5-4 and TRBJ2-5 provide the parts outside the CDR3, is ETGVTQSPTHLIKTRGQQVTLRCSSQSGHNTVSWYQQALGQGPQFIFQYYREEENGRGNFPPRFSGLQFPNYSSELNVNALELDDSALYLCASSLLGGEETQYFGPGTRLLVL.

This sequence joins TRBV7-9 and TRBJ1-1, with D possibly matching TRBD1 (6 bases). With 4 bases removed from V and 5 bases from J, the gap between germline ends came to 14 bases. There are 14 residues in the CDR3. CDR1 is SEHNR, CDR2 FQNEAQ, per germline (reference sequence). The CDR3 sequence is CASSSQGRGTEAFF. The CDR3 DNA is TGTGCCAGCAGCTCCCAGGGGCGGGGGACTGAAGCTTTCTTT.

The rearrangement links TRBV7-2 to TRBJ1-4, with D possibly matching TRBD1 (5 bases). CDR1 SGHTA and CDR2 FQGNSA come from the germline V gene. Trimming shortened V by 5 bases and J by 8 bases, and 15 bases separated the two germline ends. The CDR3 spans 14 residues. CDR3 nucleotide sequence: TGTGCCAGCAGCCTCGACAGAGTAGCCGAAAAACTGTTTTTT. It encodes CASSLDRVAEKLFF.

The chain has TRBV18 and TRBJ1-2, with 7 bases fitting TRBD1. This CDR3 is 15 amino acids long. Unmatched junction bases numbered 10, after V lost 3 bases and J lost 6 bases. Germline V gives CDR1 KGHSH, CDR2 LQKENI. This chain's CDR3 is CASSPSTGTIHGYTF. The CDR3 DNA reads as TGTGCCAGCTCACCCTCGACAGGGACGATCCATGGCTACACCTTC.

The J gene is TRBJ2-1, the V gene TRBV13; the D is unclear. The V gene's germline CDR1 is PRHDT and CDR2 FYEKMQ (reference sequence). The CDR3 loop spans 15 amino acids. V lost 2 bases and J lost 0, with 8 bases in between. CDR3 sequence: CASSLMGSSYNEQFF. The DNA for the CDR3 is TGTGCCAGCAGCTTAATGGGCAGCTCCTACAATGAGCAGTTCTTC. Drawing the rest from reference TRBV13 and TRBJ2-1, the complete variable domain is AAGVIQSPRHLIKEKRETATLKCYPIPRHDTVYWYQQGPGQDPQFLISFYEKMQSDKGSIPDRFSAQQFSDYHSELNMSSLELGDSALYFCASSLMGSSYNEQFFGPGTRLTVL.

J is TRBJ2-3 and V is TRBV3-1 (or the pseudogene TRBV3-2); 9 bases fit TRBD1. J gave up 7 bases and V 3 bases, and 5 bases lay outside the gene matches. The CDR3 loop spans 14 amino acids. Germline V gene lookup returns CDR1 LGHDT and CDR2 YNNKEL (reference sequence). DNA for the CDR3: TGTGCCAGCAGCCAGGGACAGGGAGGGAATACGCAGTATTTT. The encoded protein is CASSQGQGGNTQYF.

The chain is built from TRBV18 and TRBJ1-2, with a possible D match to TRBD1 (5 bases). The CDR3 has 14 residues. CDR1 KGHSH and CDR2 LQKENI come from the germline V gene. V lost 0 bases and J lost 7, with 12 bases in between. The CDR3 protein is CASSPPSRVGGYTF. The CDR3 DNA is TGTGCCAGCTCACCACCCAGCAGGGTTGGTGGCTACACCTTC.

The chain couples TRBV6-1 to TRBJ1-6; 7 nucleotides agree with TRBD1. Germline CDR1 and CDR2: MNHNS and SASEGT. This CDR3 is built from 16 residues. Unmatched junction bases numbered 6, after V lost 2 bases and J lost 5 bases. This chain's CDR3 is CASSEHRGQHNSPLHF. CDR3 DNA sequence: TGTGCCAGCAGTGAACACAGGGGCCAGCATAATTCACCCCTCCACTTT.

This clone was counted between two and nine times. The genes are TRBV5-1 and TRBJ2-3, with D tentatively TRBD1 (6 bases). Germline V lookup: CDR1 SGHRS, CDR2 YFSETQ. This CDR3 contains 14 residues. Trimming shortened V by 2 bases and J by 0 bases, and 7 bases separated the two germline ends. In DNA, the CDR3 is TGCGCCAGCAGCTTTGACAGGAGCACAGATACGCAGTATTTT. It specifies CASSFDRSTDTQYF.

The V and J genes are TRBV11-3 and TRBJ2-3, with TRBD2 matching 10 bases. Germline loops: CDR1 SGHNT, CDR2 YENEEA. This CDR3 has 19 residues. V shed 2 bases, J shed 8 bases, and the junction held 19 bases outside the gene matches. CDR3 protein: CASSLLGFTSGAAESTQYF. The CDR3 DNA reads as TGTGCCAGCAGCTTACTGGGATTTACTAGCGGGGCGGCGGAGTCTACGCAGTATTTT.

This chain connects TRBV4-3 to TRBJ1-2; tentative D call: TRBD1 (6 bases). Between the trimmed V and J ends, which lost 3 bases and 4 bases, there was a span of 21 bases. The CDR3 has 17 amino acids. In germline, CDR1 is LGHNA, CDR2 YSLEER. For the CDR3, the DNA is TGCGCCAGCAGCCAGAAGGGGGTATTTGGGACATCCTATGGCTACACCTTC. Its protein product is CASSQKGVFGTSYGYTF.

With respect to this clone: An end of the junction does not agree with germline; a read error may underlie this. V is TRBV6-5 and J is TRBJ1-5; D not resolved. CDR1 is MNHEY, CDR2 SVGAGI, per germline. The CDR3 loop spans 15 amino acids. This chain's CDR3 is CASSTPRELNRPQHF. As DNA, the CDR3 is TGTGCCAGCAGTACCCCCCGGGAGCTCAATCGGCCCCAGCATTTT.

The rearrangement joins TRBV5-6 to TRBJ2-7; 9 positions match TRBD1. Unmatched junction bases numbered 4, after V lost 0 bases and J lost 3 bases. CDR1 and CDR2 from the germline V gene are SGHDT and YYEEEE. The CDR3 is 15 residues long. The CDR3 region has the DNA TGTGCCAGCAGCTTGGTCGGGACAGGGATCTACGAGCAGTACTTC. Translating it yields CASSLVGTGIYEQYF.

This clone has only a few counts. The rearrangement links TRBV9 to TRBJ1-4; no reliable D call. The V and J ends lost 0 bases and 10 bases respectively, with 13 bases between them. The CDR3 has 14 residues. The germline CDR1 and CDR2 sequences are SGDLS and YYNGEE. The CDR3 is CASSVDMGGRKLFF. The CDR3 bases are TGTGCCAGCAGCGTAGATATGGGAGGGAGAAAACTGTTTTTT.

The chain is built from TRBV3-1 (or the pseudogene TRBV3-2) and TRBJ2-1, with unresolved D. V shed 0 bases and J shed 0 bases, with 6 bases lying between them. The CDR3 has 15 residues. Germline CDR1 LGHDT, CDR2 YNNKEL (reference sequence). The CDR3 bases are TGTGCCAGCAGCCAAGACACCAGCTCCTACAATGAGCAGTTCTTC. Its translation: CASSQDTSSYNEQFF.

The V gene is TRBV3-1 (or the pseudogene TRBV3-2), the J gene TRBJ1-2; D is uncertain. CDR3 size: 13 residues. Trimming shortened V by 1 base and J by 8 bases, and 11 bases separated the two germline ends. Germline V gene sequence: CDR1 LGHDT, CDR2 YNNKEL (reference sequence). CDR3 sequence reads: CASSQAQKRGYTF. CDR3 sequence (DNA): TGTGCCAGCAGCCAAGCCCAAAAGCGGGGCTACACCTTC.

The genes are TRBV7-5 and TRBJ2-7; whether TRBD2, the table's D call, matches the DNA was not checked. TRBV7-5 is a listed pseudogene. This CDR3 has 16 residues. As DNA, the CDR3 is TGTGCCAGAAGCTTACCCGTCAGCGCGGTCCTCTACGAGCAGTACTTC. This encodes CARSLPVSAVLYEQYF.